This TCR beta chain originates from a study of cytotoxic CD8 clonotypes in ibrutinib-treated CLL. Only in-frame clones appear in the TCRdb table, and some are missing; sequencing was by immunoSEQ multiplex PCR. The sample has over 130,000 clones, around 82% seen once. V lost 3 bases to trimming and J lost 0 bases; unmatched junction nucleotides: 2. Germline V gene data show CDR1 as MGHDK and CDR2 as SYGVNS. There are 15 residues in the CDR3. As concerns this clone: Its antigen is still unknown.

Study findings and constraints: Clonality increased at ibrutinib response, then returned toward baseline at progression.

This rearrangement joins TRBV25-1 to TRBJ2-3; TRBD1 agrees at 8 bases. Sequenced here: PBMCs, sampled after 36 months of ibrutinib treatment. The clonotype originates from a human donor with chronic lymphocytic leukemia. The CDR3 spells CASSDGTGSTDTQYF. DNA for the CDR3: TGTGCCAGCAGTGACGGGACAGGTAGCACAGATACGCAGTATTTT.